These 30 T cell receptor beta chains came from one sample sequenced in a study of shared clonotypes between healthy human individuals. Some clones are missing from TCRdb's copy, which holds only in-frame ones; the method was immunoSEQ multiplex PCR. The sample records roughly 1,500,000 clones, around 98.5% being singletons. The sample taken for sequencing was naive CD4+ T cells sorted from blood. Subset in this sample: CD45RA+ positively selected. These receptors came from a man aged 30 to 45 in good health.

Note on this clone: The identical CDR3 is also encoded by other nucleotide sequences in the sample. The chain joins TRBV9 to TRBJ2-7, with 8 bases fitting TRBD1. This CDR3 has 14 amino acids. Germline loops: CDR1 SGDLS, CDR2 YYNGEE. V trimming: 4 bases; J trimming: 3 bases; junction bases outside the gene matches: 6. CDR3 region: CASSPGQGRYEQYF. CDR3 nucleotides: TGTGCCAGCAGCCCCGGACAGGGCCGCTACGAGCAGTACTTC. Based on the CDR3 plus reference TRBV9 and TRBJ2-7, the full variable domain is DSGVTQTPKHLITATGQRVTLRCSPRSGDLSVYWYQQSLDQGLQFLIQYYNGEERAKGNILERFSAQQFPDLHSELNLSSLELGDSALYFCASSPGQGRYEQYFGPGTRLTVT.

The chain has TRBV12-1 and TRBJ2-1; TRBD2 is the table's D call and was not checked against the DNA. TRBV12-1 is marked as a pseudogene. This CDR3 has 15 amino acids. CDR3 sequence: CASTPKSGSYNEQFF. In DNA form, the CDR3 reads TGTGCCAGCACCCCTAAAAGCGGCTCCTACAATGAGCAGTTCTTC.

The chain employs TRBV5-1 and TRBJ2-1; the D gene is possibly TRBD1 (6 bases). The CDR3 totals 16 residues. CDR1 is SGHRS, CDR2 YFSETQ, per germline. Trimming shortened V by 4 bases and J by 4 bases, and 18 bases separated the two germline ends. DNA for the CDR3: TGCGCCAGCAGCCCACTACAGGGTCAGGGGTACAATGAGCAGTTCTTC. Residues: CASSPLQGQGYNEQFF.

The V and J genes are TRBV5-5 and TRBJ2-4, with TRBD2 matching over 14 bases. The CDR3 has 18 residues. From germline, CDR1 is SGHKS and CDR2 YYEKEE (reference sequence). Trimming took 5 bases from V and 1 from J; bases not matched to a gene: 8. The DNA for the CDR3 is TGTGCCAGCAGTTTTGGACTAGCGGGAGGTGCGGCCAAAAACATTCAGTACTTC. Its translation is CASSFGLAGGAAKNIQYF.

V gene TRBV7-9 combines with J gene TRBJ2-3; D is ambiguous. The CDR3 contains 12 residues. V was trimmed by 5 bases and J by 8 bases, leaving 11 bases between them. The germline CDR1 and CDR2 sequences are SEHNR and FQNEAQ (reference sequence). CDR3 bases: TGTGCCAGCAGCCCGCTACTTCCTACGCAGTATTTT. Amino acid sequence: CASSPLLPTQYF.

The chain employs TRBV10-1 and TRBJ1-2; D unresolved. The V end was cut by 2 bases, the J end by 3 bases, with 7 bases between. CDR3 length equals 13 residues. CDR1 and CDR2 from the germline V gene are WNHNN and SYGVQD (reference sequence). For the CDR3, the DNA is TGCGCCAGCAGTGAGACCCCCGACTATGGCTACACCTTC. It is translated as CASSETPDYGYTF.

V is TRBV6-1 and J is TRBJ1-1; 7 bases map to TRBD1. The CDR3 consists of 13 residues. The ends lost 6 bases at V and 4 bases at J; junction bases unmatched: 5. CDR1 is MNHNS and CDR2 is SASEGT in the germline V gene. CDR3 sequence (DNA): TGTGCCAGCAGACCACAGGGGACCACTGAAGCTTTCTTT. The encoded protein is CASRPQGTTEAFF.

This clone has a single count. The chain employs TRBV6-5 and TRBJ1-1; 7 nucleotides match TRBD1. The CDR3 covers 15 residues. With V trimmed by 8 bases and J by 6 bases, 15 bases remained unmatched. Germline loops: CDR1 MNHEY, CDR2 SVGAGI. CDR3 coding DNA: TGTGCCAGCGGCAGGGGGAGTTCGTGGCCAGCTGAAGCTTTCTTT. Its protein is CASGRGSSWPAEAFF.

The chain is built from TRBV29-1 and TRBJ2-5, with D tentatively TRBD1 or TRBD2 (7 bases each). The CDR3 covers 13 residues. Germline V gene data show CDR1 as SQVTM and CDR2 as ANQGSEA. V shed 4 bases and J shed 4 bases, with 13 bases lying between them. The CDR3 protein is CSVGGRGGETQYF. CDR3 nucleotides: TGCAGCGTTGGGGGCAGGGGGGGAGAGACCCAGTACTTC.

The V and J genes are TRBV4-2 and TRBJ1-2, with a weak D call TRBD1 (5 bases). CDR3 length: 14 amino acids. The germline V gene encodes CDR1 LGHNA and CDR2 YNFKEQ. The V end lost 0 bases, the J end lost 8 bases, and 13 bases lay between the germline ends. The CDR3 DNA reads TGTGCCAGCAGCCAAGACCGGGGACCGGCGGGCTACACCTTC. Translation: CASSQDRGPAGYTF.

The chain recombines TRBV11-3 with TRBJ2-1, with a possible D match to TRBD2 (5 bases). Looked up from germline, CDR1 is SGHNT and CDR2 is YENEEA. V was pared by 3 bases and J by 5 bases, with 11 bases between. The CDR3 loop spans 14 amino acids. CDR3 sequence reads: CASSLRRGNNEQFF. CDR3 nucleotide sequence: TGTGCCAGCAGCTTGCGTCGAGGGAACAATGAGCAGTTCTTC. The variable domain in full, completed from reference TRBV11-3 and TRBJ2-1, reads EAGVVQSPRYKIIEKKQPVAFWCNPISGHNTLYWYLQNLGQGPELLIRYENEEAVDDSQLPKDRFSAERLKGVDSTLKIQPAELGDSAVYLCASSLRRGNNEQFFGPGTRLTVL.

The chain carries TRBV19 and TRBJ2-2, with 12 bases that match TRBD1. The CDR3 loop spans 17 amino acids. Losses at the gene ends were 7 bases for V and 4 bases for J; bases not matched to a gene: 10. Germline CDR1 LNHDA, CDR2 SQIVND (reference sequence). The CDR3 loop is CASNSGTGGAGTGELFF. The CDR3, as DNA: TGTGCCAGTAACTCCGGGACAGGGGGCGCTGGCACCGGGGAGCTGTTTTTT.

The J gene is TRBJ2-1, the V gene TRBV30, with TRBD2 matching over 14 bases. CDR1 and CDR2 (germline): GTSNPN, SVGIG (reference sequence). The CDR3 covers 19 residues. Trimming cost V 2 bases and J 9 bases; bases outside gene matches: 18. CDR3 residues: CAWSNRPGTSGRATGEQFF. Here the CDR3 DNA reads TGTGCCTGGAGTAACCGACCCGGGACTAGCGGGAGAGCCACCGGTGAGCAGTTCTTC.

The chain has TRBV9 and TRBJ1-4; no clear D. This CDR3 has 14 amino acids. The V end lost 0 bases, the J end lost 8 bases, and 11 bases lay between the germline ends. CDR1 is SGDLS, CDR2 YYNGEE, per germline. This CDR3 is CASSVAGLGEKLFF. In DNA form, the CDR3 reads TGTGCCAGCAGCGTAGCTGGGCTTGGCGAAAAACTGTTTTTT.

J is TRBJ2-7 and V is TRBV28; TRBD2 agrees at 8 bases. The CDR3 runs to 16 residues. With V trimmed by 7 bases and J by 4 bases, 15 bases remained unmatched. Per the germline V gene, CDR1 is MDHEN and CDR2 is SYDVKM. This chain's CDR3 is CASTDSAGARWYEQYF. CDR3 nucleotide sequence: TGTGCCAGCACCGATTCAGCGGGAGCACGCTGGTACGAGCAGTACTTC.

This clone is a singleton in its sample. The CDR3: CASARGSGGNTGELFF. Written as DNA, the CDR3 is TGTGCCAGCGCCCGGGGGAGCGGAGGGAACACCGGGGAGCTGTTTTTT. The rearrangement joins TRBV18 to TRBJ2-2, with D perhaps matching TRBD2 (6 bases). CDR3 size: 16 residues. Germline assignment: CDR1 KGHSH and CDR2 LQKENI. V was cut by 8 bases and J by 1 base, with 17 bases left in between.

Here the CDR3 DNA reads TGCACCAGCAGCCGAGCCGAAGGACAGACTCGATATGGGGCCAACGTCCTGACTTTC. Translating it yields CTSSRAEGQTRYGANVLTF. This chain uses TRBV1 with TRBJ2-6; the table's D gene call, TRBD1, was not cross checked with the DNA. TRBV1 is a known pseudogene. There are 19 residues in the CDR3.

The chain employs TRBV5-1 and TRBJ1-4; D possibly corresponds to TRBD1 (5 bases). Germline assignment: CDR1 SGHRS and CDR2 YFSETQ. The CDR3 runs 16 residues. Trimming pared 5 bases from V and 1 base from J, leaving 15 bases between. For the CDR3, the DNA is TGCGCCAGCAGACCGGGACGGAGTGGAACTAATGAAAAACTGTTTTTT. This gives the protein CASRPGRSGTNEKLFF.

This sequence joins TRBV5-1 and TRBJ2-7, with 13 bases fitting TRBD2. The germline gives CDR1 SGHRS, CDR2 YFSETQ. The CDR3 covers 16 residues. V lost 3 bases to trimming and J lost 5 bases; unmatched junction nucleotides: 8. In nucleotides, the CDR3 is TGCGCCAGCAGCTGGGGACTAGCGGGAATGAGCAACGAGCAGTACTTC. Residues: CASSWGLAGMSNEQYF.

V usage is TRBV6-6 and J usage is TRBJ2-3; 9 bases fit TRBD2. The CDR3 covers 15 residues. The trim removed 6 bases at V and 5 bases at J, leaving 9 bases unmatched. Germline values: CDR1 MNHNY, CDR2 SVGAGI (reference sequence). CDR3 DNA: TGTGCCAGCAGGCTGACTAGCGGCCGCCGAGATACGCAGTATTTT. This encodes CASRLTSGRRDTQYF.

The V call is TRBV2, the J call TRBJ2-1; TRBD2 aligns across 9 bases. The V segment lost 9 bases and the J segment 6 bases; nucleotides outside the gene matches: 9. Germline CDR1 SNHLY, CDR2 FYNNEI. The CDR3 totals 14 residues. DNA for the CDR3: TGTGCCAGTGCCCCGGGACTAGCTTCCAATGAGCAGTTCTTC. This gives the protein CASAPGLASNEQFF.

The chain has TRBV29-1 and TRBJ2-7; D might be TRBD2 (6 bases). Trimming pared 7 bases from V and 6 bases from J, leaving 22 bases between. CDR1 is SQVTM, CDR2 ANQGSEA, per germline. The CDR3 sequence is 14 residues long. The CDR3 DNA reads as TGCAGCGGAGCTATAGCGGCCGCCCCTAGCGAGCAGTACTTC. Translated: CSGAIAAAPSEQYF.

As regards this clone: This same CDR3 is encoded by further DNA sequences in the sample. The rearrangement joins TRBV30 to TRBJ1-5, with D unresolved. The germline V and J ends were trimmed by 4 bases and 5 bases, with 12 bases remaining between them. The V gene's germline CDR1 is GTSNPN and CDR2 SVGIG (reference sequence). The CDR3 has 13 amino acids. The CDR3 region is CAWTTGLDQPQHF. CDR3 bases: TGTGCCTGGACGACCGGGCTGGATCAGCCCCAGCATTTT.

This chain connects TRBV5-6 to TRBJ1-2; the D is unclear. This CDR3 region has 15 residues. CDR1 is SGHDT, CDR2 YYEEEE, per germline. The ends were cut back, 4 bases at V and 0 bases at J, with 13 bases in the middle. The CDR3 here is CASSTAAFTNYGYTF. CDR3 DNA sequence: TGTGCCAGCAGCACTGCAGCATTTACTAACTATGGCTACACCTTC.

This sequence joins TRBV5-4 and TRBJ2-3, with D possibly being TRBD2 (5 bases). V was trimmed by 4 bases and J by 2 bases, leaving 14 bases between them. Germline V CDR1 and CDR2: SGHNT, YYREEE (reference sequence). This CDR3 comprises 15 residues. CDR3 sequence reads: CASSPRAPVTDTQYF. The CDR3 coding sequence is TGTGCCAGCAGCCCGCGGGCCCCCGTCACAGATACGCAGTATTTT.

The chain has TRBV5-1 and TRBJ2-7, with D perhaps TRBD2 (6 bases). The V gene lost 0 bases and the J gene lost 6 bases, with 10 bases spanning the gap. Germline CDR1 SGHRS, CDR2 YFSETQ. CDR3 size: 13 residues. In DNA form, the CDR3 reads TGCGCCAGCAGCTTGGATTGGGACTTCGAGCAGTACTTC. The encoded protein is CASSLDWDFEQYF.

The rearrangement joins TRBV6-5 to TRBJ2-3; 8 bases match TRBD1. Germline values: CDR1 MNHEY, CDR2 SVGAGI. J was trimmed by 9 bases and V by 4 bases; bases with no gene match: 6. The CDR3 length is 13 residues. The DNA for the CDR3 is TGTGCCAGCAGTTTAGGACAGGGACTGACGCAGTATTTT. This sequence encodes CASSLGQGLTQYF.

The chain carries TRBV14 and TRBJ2-1; 7 bases fit TRBD2. The germline gives CDR1 SGHDN, CDR2 FVKESK. The CDR3 contains 16 residues. The V gene end was trimmed by 2 bases and the J gene end by 4 bases; junction bases not matched to a gene: 8. The DNA of the CDR3 is TGTGCCAGCAGCCAAAGGCGGGAGATACGTTACAATGAGCAGTTCTTC. Translation gives CASSQRREIRYNEQFF.

This sequence joins TRBV28 and TRBJ2-5; 11 bases are shared with TRBD2. In germline, CDR1 is MDHEN, CDR2 SYDVKM. The CDR3 consists of 18 residues. V dropped 3 bases and J dropped 3; count of bases not matched to a gene: 12. The CDR3 protein is CASSLGLAGGGGEETQYF. Here the CDR3 DNA reads TGTGCCAGCAGTTTGGGGCTAGCGGGAGGAGGAGGCGAAGAGACCCAGTACTTC.

V is TRBV4-1 and J is TRBJ2-7; possible D gene TRBD2, 5 bases. This CDR3 comprises 13 residues. The ends were cut back, 0 bases at V and 6 bases at J, with 9 bases in the middle. The V gene's germline CDR1 is MGHRA and CDR2 YSYEKL. This CDR3 reads CASSQDIAGEQYF. CDR3 DNA sequence: TGCGCCAGCAGCCAAGACATCGCGGGCGAGCAGTACTTC.